The 12 T cell receptor beta chains in this list originate from one sample, sequenced in a study of regulatory T cells in long-lasting Graves disease. Construction of TCR beta libraries relied on iRepertoire HTBI primers and on Arm-PCR targeting CDR3 regions. One entry per CDR3 protein results from TCRdb running MiXCR on the multiplex PCR reads. The repertoire consists of over 350,000 distinct CDR3 sequences, with over 14% occurring once and the leading ten covering approximately 7.8%. The time point was: newly diagnosed GD, antithyroid drugs for less than 3 months. Generation of the TCR library employed RNA extracted from PBMCs. These data were also reused for a study on T cells in Graves' hyperthyroidism and ophthalmopathy.

This specimen was peripheral blood mononuclear cells (PBMCs), taken at new diagnosis, from a patient treated with antithyroid drugs. The receptor source for this set is a woman aged 40 to 55 with Graves disease.

The sample holds many counts of this clonotype. The rearrangement uses TRBV27 and TRBJ2-3; 10 bases align to TRBD2. From germline, CDR1 is MNHEY and CDR2 SMNVEV (reference sequence). J gave up 2 bases and V 7 bases, and 18 bases lay outside the gene matches. The CDR3 is 19 residues long. For the CDR3, the DNA is TGTGCCAGCATCCCCCCCCGGGAAGCGGGAGGGCCGAACACAGATACGCAGTATTTT. Translating gives CASIPPREAGGPNTDTQYF.

This clonotype came up a few times. This chain joins TRBV3-1 and TRBJ2-7; D is possibly TRBD1 (5 bases). The germline CDR1 and CDR2 sequences are LGHDT and YNNKEL (reference sequence). V was trimmed by 0 bases and J by 10 bases, leaving 16 bases between them. The CDR3 runs to 14 residues. Here the CDR3 DNA reads TGTGCCAGCAGCCAAGATAGGTTGGACACCCCCCAGTACTTC. It codes for CASSQDRLDTPQYF.

This clonotype was found a few times. V is TRBV18 and J is TRBJ2-7; D may match TRBD1 or TRBD2 (5 bases each). Trimming cost V 6 bases and J 2 bases, with 14 bases left between them. This CDR3 comprises 14 residues. Germline V CDR1 and CDR2: KGHSH, LQKENI. CDR3 loop: CASSTSRDAYEQYF. The CDR3 DNA sequence: TGTGCCAGCTCCACCTCACGGGACGCCTACGAGCAGTACTTC. The full variable domain, completed using reference TRBV18 and TRBJ2-7, is NAGVMQNPRHLVRRRGQEARLRCSPMKGHSHVYWYRQLPEEGLKFMVYLQKENIIDESGMPKERFSAEFPKEGPSILRIQQVVRGDSAAYFCASSTSRDAYEQYFGPGTRLTVT.

The table lists this clonotype with a few counts. J is TRBJ1-1 and V is TRBV5-4, with 7 bases that match TRBD1. V shed 5 bases, J shed 0 bases, and the junction held 13 bases outside the gene matches. Germline lookup yields CDR1 SGHNT and CDR2 YYREEE (reference sequence). CDR3 length equals 17 residues. The CDR3 is CASSTRSQGEMNTEAFF. The CDR3, as DNA: TGTGCCAGCAGTACAAGGTCGCAGGGGGAGATGAACACTGAAGCTTTCTTT.

The genes are TRBV6-5 and TRBJ1-6; TRBD1 is a possible D gene (5 bases). Trimming took off 4 bases at V and 13 bases at J, with 20 bases between the two ends. Germline loops: CDR1 MNHEY, CDR2 SVGAGI. This CDR3 is 15 amino acids long. This CDR3 is CASSLYRDEYAPLHF. The CDR3 bases are TGTGCCAGCAGTTTGTACCGGGACGAATATGCGCCCCTCCACTTT.

The rearrangement uses TRBV2 and TRBJ1-5; 9 bases match TRBD1. Germline CDR1 reads SNHLY; CDR2 reads FYNNEI. The V and J ends lost 2 bases and 6 bases, in that order; junction bases with no gene match: 8. The CDR3 totals 16 residues. CDR3 sequence (DNA): TGTGCCAGCAGTGAATCCGGGACAGGGATCAGTCAGCCCCAGCATTTT. This codes for CASSESGTGISQPQHF. The entire variable domain, with the rest obtained from reference TRBV2 and TRBJ1-5, is as follows: EPEVTQTPSHQVTQMGQEVILRCVPISNHLYFYWYRQILGQKVEFLVSFYNNEISEKSEIFDDQFSVERPDGSNFTLKIRSTKLEDSAMYFCASSESGTGISQPQHFGDGTRLSIL.

This clonotype was seen a handful of times. The chain couples TRBV19 to TRBJ2-2; D is unresolved. The CDR3 is 14 amino acids. V lost 4 bases and J 4 bases, leaving 10 bases between the germline ends. Germline V gene sequence: CDR1 LNHDA, CDR2 SQIVND (reference sequence). DNA of the CDR3: TGTGCCAGTAGTAGGTGGCAGGTCACCGGGGAGCTGTTTTTT. Amino acid sequence: CASSRWQVTGELFF. Variable domain in full (rest from reference TRBV19 and TRBJ2-2): DGGITQSPKYLFRKEGQNVTLSCEQNLNHDAMYWYRQDPGQGLRLIYYSQIVNDFQKGDIAEGYSVSREKKESFPLTVTSAQKNPTAFYLCASSRWQVTGELFFGEGSRLTVL.

This clonotype was observed many times. The chain employs TRBV28 and TRBJ1-2; D may be TRBD1 (5 bases). Deletions cut 6 bases from V and 6 bases from J, with 14 bases between. The germline CDR1 and CDR2 sequences are MDHEN and SYDVKM. The CDR3 is 13 amino acids. CDR3 nucleotides: TGTGCCAGCAGATCCACAGGATTAGATGGCTACACCTTC. Translated, it gives CASRSTGLDGYTF.

This clonotype showed up many times. The chain combines TRBV28 with TRBJ1-1, with TRBD1 matching 7 bases. Per germline, CDR1 MDHEN and CDR2 SYDVKM. The CDR3 has 17 amino acids. The V gene end was trimmed by 2 bases and the J gene end by 5 bases; junction bases not matched to a gene: 14. The DNA of the CDR3 is TGTGCCAGCAGTTTAGGAGGTGGGAGGGGGCCGGGAACTGAAGCTTTCTTT. It encodes CASSLGGGRGPGTEAFF.

This clonotype showed up many times. The chain couples TRBV6-2 or TRBV6-3 to TRBJ1-6, with D tentatively TRBD1 (5 bases). The CDR3 has 14 amino acids. The germline CDR1 and CDR2 sequences are MNHEY and SVGEGT. V was shortened by 5 bases and J by 7 bases, with 12 bases between the two germline ends. CDR3 DNA sequence: TGTGCCAGCAGTGAAGCCGGGGGGAATTCACCCCTCCACTTT. Protein product: CASSEAGGNSPLHF.

This clonotype was counted between two and nine times. This chain connects TRBV9 to TRBJ2-3; maybe TRBD1 (5 bases). Trimming took 3 bases from V and 1 from J, leaving 12 bases between them. Looked up from germline, CDR1 is SGDLS and CDR2 is YYNGEE. The CDR3 runs to 15 residues. CDR3 in amino acids: CASSARDRGTDTQYF. As DNA, the CDR3 is TGTGCCAGCAGCGCCAGGGATCGGGGCACAGATACGCAGTATTTT.

The chain recombines TRBV19 with TRBJ1-2, with D perhaps matching TRBD1 (6 bases). Trimming cost V 3 bases and J 8 bases, with 10 bases left between them. CDR1 and CDR2 from the germline V gene are LNHDA and SQIVND (reference sequence). The CDR3 runs to 12 residues. The CDR3 DNA reads TGTGCCAGTAGTATCGGACAGTCCGGCTACACCTTC. Its translation is CASSIGQSGYTF.